This T cell receptor beta chain is from a study of blood T cell repertoires in COVID-19. Overall study: Specimens from acute and convalescent COVID-19 originated in the United States, Italy and Spain. The analysed material was cDNA or gDNA that came from T cells, B-cell-depleted T cells, or PBMCs.

Assay used: immunoSEQ multiplex PCR; TCRdb lists only in-frame clones, some missing. The sample has 60,000 or so clones; 80% to 85% are singletons. The germline V gene has CDR1 MNHEY and CDR2 SMNVEV (reference sequence). V was shortened by 6 bases and J by 7 bases, with 16 bases between the two germline ends. The CDR3 has 13 amino acids. The chain links TRBV27 to TRBJ2-7; D may be TRBD1 (6 bases). Sequencing was done on a sample of peripheral blood. This TCR was recovered from a man aged 25-40 years with COVID-19, enrolled during active disease. Here the CDR3 reads CASSPFRGQEQYF. The CDR3 bases are TGTGCCAGCAGCCCCTTCAGGGGTCAAGAGCAGTACTTC.